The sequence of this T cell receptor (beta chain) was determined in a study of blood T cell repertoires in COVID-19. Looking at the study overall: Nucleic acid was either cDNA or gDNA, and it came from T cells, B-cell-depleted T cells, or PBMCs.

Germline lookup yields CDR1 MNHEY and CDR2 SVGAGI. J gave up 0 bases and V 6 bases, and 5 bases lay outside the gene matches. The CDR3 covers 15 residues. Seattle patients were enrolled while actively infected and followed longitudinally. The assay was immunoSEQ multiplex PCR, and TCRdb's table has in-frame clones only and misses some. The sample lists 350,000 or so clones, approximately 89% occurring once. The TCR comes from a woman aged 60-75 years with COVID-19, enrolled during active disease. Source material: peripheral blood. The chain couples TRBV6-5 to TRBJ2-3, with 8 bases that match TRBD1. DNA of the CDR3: TGTGCCAGCAGGCCGGACAGGGTGAGCACAGATACGCAGTATTTT. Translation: CASRPDRVSTDTQYF.